This entry lists 26 T cell receptor beta chains sequenced from one sample in a study of T cell changes during pregnancy in multiple sclerosis. Generated by immunoSEQ multiplex PCR, the TCRdb table keeps only in-frame clones and is missing some. In the table there are about 45,000 clones, 70% to 90% of which are singletons. The sequenced sample was peripheral blood, obtained in the first trimester of pregnancy. The receptors here all came from a female donor with multiple sclerosis, enrolled in a pregnancy study.

The chain uses TRBV5-1 and TRBJ2-5; 9 nucleotides agree with TRBD2. CDR3 size: 15 residues. Germline V gene lookup returns CDR1 SGHRS and CDR2 YFSETQ. The V segment lost 0 bases and the J segment 6 bases; nucleotides outside the gene matches: 6. The CDR3 DNA follows: TGCGCCAGCAGCTTGGAGAATAGCGGGGGAAAGACCCAGTACTTC. Its protein product is CASSLENSGGKTQYF.

The chain is built from TRBV7-4 and TRBJ1-2; a possible D gene is TRBD1 (5 bases). The CDR3 consists of 17 residues. CDR1 is SGHVT, CDR2 SQSDAQ, per germline. V was shortened by 5 bases and J by 0 bases, with 19 bases between the two germline ends. CDR3 loop: CASSKRDLIPPNYGYTF. CDR3 sequence (DNA): TGTGCCAGCAGCAAACGGGACTTAATCCCCCCTAACTATGGCTACACCTTC.

The gene calls are TRBV5-1 and TRBJ2-1, with D possibly matching TRBD1 (5 bases). Per germline, CDR1 SGHRS and CDR2 YFSETQ. The CDR3 is made up of 16 amino acids. V lost 3 bases and J 4 bases, leaving 17 bases between the germline ends. The CDR3 is CASSSEGHSLYNEQFF. The CDR3, as DNA: TGCGCCAGCAGCTCGGAAGGACATTCCCTGTACAATGAGCAGTTCTTC.

CDR3: CASSIGQGQTEAFF. The CDR3 DNA reads as TGCGCCAGCAGCATCGGACAGGGGCAAACTGAAGCTTTCTTT. The rearrangement uses TRBV5-1 and TRBJ1-1, with 9 bases aligning to TRBD1. Germline CDR1 reads SGHRS; CDR2 reads YFSETQ. The CDR3 consists of 14 residues. The V segment lost 4 bases and the J segment 5 bases; nucleotides outside the gene matches: 6.

The chain employs TRBV6-5 and TRBJ1-5; TRBD1 aligns across 7 bases. The CDR3 runs to 15 residues. J was trimmed by 7 bases and V by 2 bases; bases with no gene match: 8. CDR1 MNHEY and CDR2 SVGAGI come from the germline V gene. The CDR3: CASSYTGDGGQPQHF. As DNA, the CDR3 is TGTGCCAGCAGTTACACAGGGGACGGGGGACAGCCCCAGCATTTT.

A single count supports this clone. J is TRBJ2-3 and V is TRBV2, with 7 nucleotides matching TRBD1. Trimming at V came to 3 bases and at J to 3 bases, leaving 3 bases not matched to a gene. This CDR3 region has 14 residues. The germline gives CDR1 SNHLY, CDR2 FYNNEI. The CDR3 sequence: CASSEVRGTDTQYF. The CDR3 region has the DNA TGTGCCAGCAGTGAGGTCAGGGGGACAGATACGCAGTATTTT. Looking up the rest from reference TRBV2 and TRBJ2-3 gives the full variable domain: EPEVTQTPSHQVTQMGQEVILRCVPISNHLYFYWYRQILGQKVEFLVSFYNNEISEKSEIFDDQFSVERPDGSNFTLKIRSTKLEDSAMYFCASSEVRGTDTQYFGPGTRLTVL.

The rearrangement links TRBV5-1 to TRBJ2-7; TRBD1 aligns across 8 bases. Germline CDR1 and CDR2: SGHRS and YFSETQ. The length of the CDR3 is 17 residues. The V and J ends lost 0 bases and 3 bases, in that order; junction bases with no gene match: 11. The CDR3 DNA reads TGCGCCAGCAGCTTGGGACAGGGGTCCCACTCCTTCTACGAGCAGTACTTC. Protein sequence: CASSLGQGSHSFYEQYF.

J is TRBJ1-2 and V is TRBV18; 8 bases agree with TRBD1. With 5 bases clipped from V and 0 bases from J, the junction kept 11 bases outside the gene matches. The CDR3 consists of 17 residues. CDR1 is KGHSH, CDR2 LQKENI, per germline. Written as DNA, the CDR3 is TGTGCCAGCTCAACTCCGGGACAGGCGTCCTCTAACTATGGCTACACCTTC. Translated, it gives CASSTPGQASSNYGYTF.

V usage is TRBV5-4 and J usage is TRBJ2-1; 12 bases are a match to TRBD2. This CDR3 comprises 14 residues. Unmatched junction bases numbered 7, after V lost 4 bases and J lost 11 bases. CDR1 and CDR2 (germline): SGHNT, YYREEE (reference sequence). DNA for the CDR3: TGTGCCAGCAGCGCCCGGACTAGCGGGGACCAGCAGTTCTTC. It specifies CASSARTSGDQQFF. Full variable domain (missing parts from reference TRBV5-4 and TRBJ2-1): ETGVTQSPTHLIKTRGQQVTLRCSSQSGHNTVSWYQQALGQGPQFIFQYYREEENGRGNFPPRFSGLQFPNYSSELNVNALELDDSALYLCASSARTSGDQQFFGPGTRLTVL.

This rearrangement joins TRBV27 to TRBJ1-1, with D perhaps TRBD1 (6 bases). Germline loops: CDR1 MNHEY, CDR2 SMNVEV (reference sequence). This CDR3 is 17 amino acids long. Trimming shortened V by 5 bases and J by 1 base, and 20 bases separated the two germline ends. The CDR3: CASSKTGWLRGNTEAFF. The CDR3 DNA sequence: TGTGCCAGCAGTAAAACAGGGTGGCTACGTGGGAACACTGAAGCTTTCTTT.

The chain combines TRBV10-3 with TRBJ2-3; 8 positions match TRBD2. The V gene end was trimmed by 8 bases and the J gene end by 3 bases; junction bases not matched to a gene: 25. CDR3 length equals 20 residues. From germline, CDR1 is ENHRY and CDR2 SYGVKD. CDR3 bases: TGTGCCATCCGAGGGGTTGAAGACACCTTGGGAGCGGGGGAGACAGATACGCAGTATTTT. Amino acids: CAIRGVEDTLGAGETDTQYF.

The chain combines TRBV7-2 with TRBJ2-2; the match to TRBD2 covers 11 bases. V dropped 5 bases and J dropped 0; count of bases not matched to a gene: 5. CDR1 SGHTA and CDR2 FQGNSA come from the germline V gene. This CDR3 comprises 17 residues. CDR3 coding DNA: TGTGCCAGCAGCCATAGCGGGGGGGCATCGAACACCGGGGAGCTGTTTTTT. Protein sequence: CASSHSGGASNTGELFF.

The chain uses TRBV5-4 and TRBJ1-2, with a possible D match to TRBD1 (5 bases). The CDR3 length is 13 residues. V lost 1 base and J lost 3, with 7 bases in between. CDR1 and CDR2 from the germline V gene are SGHNT and YYREEE (reference sequence). CDR3 coding DNA: TGTGCCAGCAGCTTGCCGGGGGACTATGGCTACACCTTC. Translation: CASSLPGDYGYTF.

The gene calls are TRBV7-9 and TRBJ2-7, with D tentatively TRBD2 (6 bases). Germline V gene data show CDR1 as SEHNR and CDR2 as FQNEAQ (reference sequence). The CDR3 is made up of 15 amino acids. Trimming removed 2 bases from V and 5 bases from J, with 16 bases in between. CDR3: CASSLIRGDSHEQYF. The DNA of the CDR3 is TGTGCCAGCAGCTTAATCCGCGGGGATAGCCACGAGCAGTACTTC. The complete variable domain, with remaining parts taken from reference TRBV7-9 and TRBJ2-7, reads DTGVSQNPRHKITKRGQNVTFRCDPISEHNRLYWYRQTLGQGPEFLTYFQNEAQLEKSRLLSDRFSAERPKGSFSTLEIQRTEQGDSAMYLCASSLIRGDSHEQYFGPGTRLTVT.

The V and J genes are TRBV2 and TRBJ1-2; 7 bases are shared with TRBD1. CDR3 size: 14 residues. Germline CDR1 SNHLY, CDR2 FYNNEI. V trimming: 4 bases; J trimming: 4 bases; junction bases outside the gene matches: 6. CDR3 residues: CASSGSRDSYGYTF. CDR3 in DNA: TGTGCCAGCAGTGGGAGTCGGGACAGCTATGGCTACACCTTC.

This chain connects TRBV11-2 to TRBJ2-7, with D perhaps matching TRBD2 (6 bases). The V end lost 5 bases, the J end lost 7 bases, and 24 bases lay between the germline ends. Germline V gives CDR1 SGHAT, CDR2 FQNNGV. The CDR3 extends over 16 amino acids. CDR3 in DNA: TGTGCCAGCAGCACAGCCGGGAGACTGACCCCTCGGGAGCAGTACTTC. Its protein product is CASSTAGRLTPREQYF.

V gene TRBV5-1 combines with J gene TRBJ1-1, with D maybe TRBD1 (6 bases). Germline V gene data show CDR1 as SGHRS and CDR2 as YFSETQ. Trimming pared 0 bases from V and 4 bases from J, leaving 13 bases between. The CDR3 length is 15 residues. CDR3 coding DNA: TGCGCCAGCAGCTTGGAGTCGGGGGGCCGCACTGAAGCTTTCTTT. Protein: CASSLESGGRTEAFF.

The chain is built from TRBV2 and TRBJ1-6; D not resolved. The V and J ends lost 6 bases and 0 bases respectively, with 3 bases between them. Germline CDR1 is SNHLY and CDR2 is FYNNEI. CDR3 length: 13 amino acids. The CDR3 loop reads CASRSSYNSPLHF. In nucleotides, the CDR3 is TGTGCCAGCAGGAGCTCCTATAATTCACCCCTCCACTTT.

The chain uses TRBV7-3 and TRBJ2-3; D is perhaps TRBD2 (7 bases). The length of the CDR3 is 16 residues. The V gene's germline CDR1 is SGHTA and CDR2 FQGTGA. The V end lost 2 bases, the J end lost 3 bases, and 15 bases lay between the germline ends. The CDR3 spells CASSLGRGGTTDTQYF. The CDR3 DNA reads TGTGCCAGCAGCTTAGGGAGGGGGGGTACTACAGATACGCAGTATTTT.

The V gene is TRBV6-4, the J gene TRBJ2-3; tentative D call: TRBD2 (7 bases). Germline assignment: CDR1 MRHNA and CDR2 SNTAGT. This CDR3 is built from 14 residues. V was cut by 8 bases and J by 14 bases, with 26 bases left in between. CDR3 region: CASARGGDQGGLYF. In DNA, the CDR3 is TGTGCCAGCGCAAGAGGGGGGGACCAAGGAGGGCTGTATTTT.

The V gene is TRBV7-9, the J gene TRBJ1-2, with a possible D match to TRBD1 (6 bases). V was pared by 4 bases and J by 5 bases, with 14 bases between. There are 14 residues in the CDR3. Looked up from germline, CDR1 is SEHNR and CDR2 is FQNEAQ (reference sequence). The DNA of the CDR3 is TGTGCCAGCAGCTCAACAGGGACGGGATATGGCTACACCTTC. Translated, it gives CASSSTGTGYGYTF.

This clone was detected only a few times. This chain uses TRBV29-1 with TRBJ2-2; 12 nucleotides line up with TRBD2. Germline CDR1 reads SQVTM; CDR2 reads ANQGSEA. V was pared by 0 bases and J by 4 bases, with 9 bases of the junction left unmatched. This CDR3 region has 18 residues. The CDR3 is CSVEDGLSGLAGTGELFF. The CDR3 DNA follows: TGCAGCGTTGAAGATGGGCTGTCGGGACTAGCGGGCACCGGGGAGCTGTTTTTT.

The V gene is TRBV6-4, the J gene TRBJ2-7, with a possible D match to TRBD1 (5 bases). The CDR3 is 14 residues long. Trimming pared 7 bases from V and 0 bases from J, leaving 13 bases between. The germline V gene encodes CDR1 MRHNA and CDR2 SNTAGT. In DNA form, the CDR3 reads TGTGCCAGCATTGAACAGGACCTCTCCTACGAGCAGTACTTC. Protein: CASIEQDLSYEQYF.

Here the CDR3 reads CASSVGAAGSEQFF. CDR3 DNA: TGTGCCAGCAGCGTAGGGGCTGCGGGCAGTGAGCAGTTCTTC. This chain uses TRBV9 with TRBJ2-1; tentative D call: TRBD2 (5 bases). The CDR3 has 14 residues. V was clipped by 0 bases and J by 9 bases, with 13 bases between them. Germline lookup yields CDR1 SGDLS and CDR2 YYNGEE.

The V gene is TRBV9, the J gene TRBJ2-5, with 14 bases aligning to TRBD2. The J segment lost 4 bases and the V segment lost 3 bases, leaving 8 bases of the junction unmatched. The germline V gene has CDR1 SGDLS and CDR2 YYNGEE. The CDR3 contains 17 residues. The CDR3 here is CASSEGTSGGRGETQYF. CDR3 nucleotide sequence: TGTGCCAGCAGCGAGGGGACTAGCGGGGGCCGCGGAGAGACCCAGTACTTC.

V gene TRBV7-6 combines with J gene TRBJ2-1; 7 bases line up with TRBD2. The V and J ends lost 5 bases and 7 bases, in that order; junction bases with no gene match: 11. The CDR3 extends over 15 amino acids. Germline V gives CDR1 SGHVS, CDR2 FNYEAQ. CDR3 sequence: CASSEWAGVGNEQFF. CDR3 sequence (DNA): TGTGCCAGCAGCGAGTGGGCGGGGGTGGGGAATGAGCAGTTCTTC.